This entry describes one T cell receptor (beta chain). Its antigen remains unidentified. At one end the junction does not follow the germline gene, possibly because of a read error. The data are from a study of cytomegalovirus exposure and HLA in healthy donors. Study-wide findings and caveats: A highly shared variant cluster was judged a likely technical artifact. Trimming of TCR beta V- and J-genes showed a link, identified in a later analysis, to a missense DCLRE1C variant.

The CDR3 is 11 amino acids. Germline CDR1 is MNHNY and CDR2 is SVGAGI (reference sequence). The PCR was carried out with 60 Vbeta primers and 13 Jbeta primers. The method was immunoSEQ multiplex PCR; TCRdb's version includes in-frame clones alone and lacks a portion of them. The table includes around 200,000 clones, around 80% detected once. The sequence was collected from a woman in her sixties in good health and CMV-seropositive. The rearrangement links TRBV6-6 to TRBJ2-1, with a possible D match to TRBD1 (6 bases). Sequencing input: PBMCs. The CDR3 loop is CASSLDDRLVF. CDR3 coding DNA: TGTGCCAGCAGCCTCGATGACAGGTTGGTCTTC.